The clone carrying this T cell receptor (beta chain) has a handful of counts. Its antigen remains unknown. This record belongs to a study of T cells in Graves' hyperthyroidism and ophthalmopathy. Overall study findings and caveats: Appearing also in blood were most of the thyroid clonotypes expanded above 0.001.

What was amplified from RNA transcripts were TCR beta CDR3 regions. First-round RT-PCR with HTBI primers amplified the TCR CDR3 region. A single record per CDR3 protein comes from TCRdb applying MiXCR to the multiplex PCR reads. This table has about 400,000 distinct CDR3 sequences, around 14% appearing once. Material: blood. This clonotype originated in a woman aged 25-40 years with Graves' hyperthyroidism.

The DNA for the CDR3 is TGCAGCGTGGCCCCCGGAGATACGCAGTATTTT. Translating gives CSVAPGDTQYF. This chain joins TRBV29-1 and TRBJ2-3; D uncertain. Germline assignment: CDR1 SQVTM and CDR2 ANQGSEA. Trimming removed 6 bases from V and 5 bases from J, with 9 bases in between. The CDR3 extends over 11 amino acids.